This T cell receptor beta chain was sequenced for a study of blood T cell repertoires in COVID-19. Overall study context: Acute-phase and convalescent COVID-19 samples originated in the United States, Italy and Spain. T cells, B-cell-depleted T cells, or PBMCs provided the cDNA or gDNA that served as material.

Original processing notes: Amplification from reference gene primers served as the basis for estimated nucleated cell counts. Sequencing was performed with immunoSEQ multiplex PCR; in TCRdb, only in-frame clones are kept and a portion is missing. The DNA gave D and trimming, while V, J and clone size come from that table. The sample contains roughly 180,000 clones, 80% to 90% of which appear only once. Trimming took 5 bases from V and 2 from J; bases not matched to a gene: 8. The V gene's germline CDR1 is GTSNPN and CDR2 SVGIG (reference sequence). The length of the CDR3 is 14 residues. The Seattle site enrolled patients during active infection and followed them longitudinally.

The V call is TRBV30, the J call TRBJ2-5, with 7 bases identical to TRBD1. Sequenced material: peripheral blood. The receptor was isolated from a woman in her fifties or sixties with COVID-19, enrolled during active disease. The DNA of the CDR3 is TGTGCCTGGGCCCTCACAGGGGTTCAAGAGACCCAGTACTTC. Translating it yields CAWALTGVQETQYF.